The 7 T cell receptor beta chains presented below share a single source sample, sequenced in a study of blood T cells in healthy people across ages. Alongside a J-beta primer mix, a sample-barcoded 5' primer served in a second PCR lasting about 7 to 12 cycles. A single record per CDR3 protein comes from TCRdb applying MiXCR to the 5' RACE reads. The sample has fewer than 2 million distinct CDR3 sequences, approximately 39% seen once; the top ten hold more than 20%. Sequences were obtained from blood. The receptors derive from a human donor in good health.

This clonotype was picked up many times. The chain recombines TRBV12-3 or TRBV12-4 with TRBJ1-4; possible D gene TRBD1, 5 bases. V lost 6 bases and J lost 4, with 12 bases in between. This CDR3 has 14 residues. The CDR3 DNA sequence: TGTGCCAGCAGGCGGGGGACGGGTAATGAAAAACTGTTTTTT. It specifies CASRRGTGNEKLFF.

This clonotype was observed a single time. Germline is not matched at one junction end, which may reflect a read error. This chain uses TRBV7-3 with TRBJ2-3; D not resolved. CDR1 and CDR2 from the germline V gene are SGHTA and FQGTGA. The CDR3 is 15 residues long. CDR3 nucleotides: TGTGCCGGCAGCTTAATCGGGCGAGGCGCAGATACGCAGTATTTT. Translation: CAGSLIGRGADTQYF. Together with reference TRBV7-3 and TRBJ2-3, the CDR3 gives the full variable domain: GAGVSQTPSNKVTEKGKYVELRCDPISGHTALYWYRQSLGQGPEFLIYFQGTGAADDSGLPNDRFFAVRPEGSVSTLKIQRTERGDSAVYLCAGSLIGRGADTQYFGPGTRLTVL.

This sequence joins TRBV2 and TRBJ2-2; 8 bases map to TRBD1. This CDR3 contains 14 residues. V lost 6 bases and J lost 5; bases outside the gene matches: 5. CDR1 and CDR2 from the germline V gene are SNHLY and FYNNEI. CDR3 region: CASRENRGTGELFF. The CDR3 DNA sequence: TGTGCCAGCAGGGAAAACAGGGGGACCGGGGAGCTGTTTTTT.

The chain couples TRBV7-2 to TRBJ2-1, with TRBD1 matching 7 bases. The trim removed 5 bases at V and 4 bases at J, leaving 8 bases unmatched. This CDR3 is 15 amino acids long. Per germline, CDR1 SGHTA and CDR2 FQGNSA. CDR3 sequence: CASSTRLGQYNEQFF. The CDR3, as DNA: TGTGCCAGCAGCACACGCCTGGGACAGTACAATGAGCAGTTCTTC.

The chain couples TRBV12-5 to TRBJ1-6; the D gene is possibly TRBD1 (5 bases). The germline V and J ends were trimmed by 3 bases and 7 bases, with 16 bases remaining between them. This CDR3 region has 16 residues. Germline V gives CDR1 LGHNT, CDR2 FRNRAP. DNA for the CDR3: TGTGCTAGTGGTTTAGTCGCAGGGAGGTCGAATTCACCCCTCCACTTT. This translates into CASGLVAGRSNSPLHF.

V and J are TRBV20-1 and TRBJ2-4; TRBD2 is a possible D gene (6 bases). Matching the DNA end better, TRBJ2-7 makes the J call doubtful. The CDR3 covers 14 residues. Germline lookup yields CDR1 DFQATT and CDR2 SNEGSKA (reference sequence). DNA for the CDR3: TGCAGTGCTAGAGACGGCCTGCGGGAATACGAGCAGTACTTC. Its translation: CSARDGLREYEQYF.

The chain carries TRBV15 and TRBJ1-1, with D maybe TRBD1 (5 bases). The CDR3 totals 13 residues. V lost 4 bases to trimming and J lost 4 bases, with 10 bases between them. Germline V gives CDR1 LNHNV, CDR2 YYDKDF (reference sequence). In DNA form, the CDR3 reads TGTGCCACCAGCATGGGGCGTAGCACTGAAGCTTTCTTT. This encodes CATSMGRSTEAFF.